This T cell receptor beta chain is from a study of T cell repertoires in cytomegalovirus infection. General study results and limits: It was HLA-C-restricted CMV-specific TCR beta clonotypes that dominated the response ex vivo.

TCRdb re-called the reads through MiXCR, storing one row per CDR3 protein. Of approximately 490,000 distinct CDR3 sequences listed, 10% to 12% are singletons. The CDR3 extends over 14 amino acids. The V gene's germline CDR1 is SGHKS and CDR2 YYEKEE (reference sequence). Of note for this clonotype: As yet, its antigen is unknown. One end of the junction fails to match germline, which may point to a read error.

The specimen was PBMCs. The sequence came from a human donor in good health (CMV status not recorded). Some clones in this sample may be carry-over from other donors' samples. The genes are TRBV5-5 and TRBJ2-6, with 7 bases lining up with TRBD2. The CDR3 protein is CASRGGGVGNVRTF. In nucleotides, the CDR3 is TGTGCCAGCAGGGGGGGGGGGGTCGGCAACGTCCGGACTTTC.